This is a list of T cell receptor beta chains from one sample in a study of cytomegalovirus exposure and HLA in healthy donors. Repertoires were generated with immunoSEQ multiplex PCR, while TCRdb's copy carries only in-frame clones and drops some. Seen here are roughly 100,000 clones, 76% observed once, and the top ten hold 8.2%. The sample was PBMCs. These TCRs come from a man aged 35-49 years in good health and CMV-seropositive. The CDR3 runs from the conserved cysteine through the conserved F or W. D genes are given only for firm matches. Clone size is shown for a subset of rows, as once, few, many or a class of expanded clone.

D: TRBD1
length: 15
V: TRBV7-2
size: -
J: TRBJ2-5
DNA: TGTGCCAGCGTGGGAAGGGCACCGGCGACAGGGGTCCAGTACTTC
CDR3: CASVGRAPATGVQYF

D: -
length: 15
V: TRBV19
size: once
J: TRBJ1-5
DNA: TGTGCCAGTCGCCCAAGGGGGGGGATCGATCAGCCCCAGCATTTT
CDR3: CASRPRGGIDQPQHF

D: -
length: 13
V: TRBV2
size: few
J: TRBJ2-1
DNA: TGTGCGTCCAGGGGGAGGTTATACAATGAGCAGTTCTTC
CDR3: CASRGRLYNEQFF

D: -
length: 17
V: TRBV5-1
size: -
J: TRBJ1-1
DNA: TGCGCCAGGAGCGGTTCTCTAGGGTCACCTGGAGGAACTGAAGCTTTCTTT
CDR3: CARSGSLGSPGGTEAFF

D: TRBD1
length: 16
V: TRBV15
size: few
J: TRBJ2-3
DNA: TGTGCCACCAGCACTAACAGGGGGCTGGTCACAGATACGCAGTATTTT
CDR3: CATSTNRGLVTDTQYF

D: TRBD1
length: 13
V: TRBV5-4
size: -
J: TRBJ2-3
DNA: TGTGCCAGCAGCTCGCAGGGGGAAGATACGCAGTATTTT
CDR3: CASSSQGEDTQYF

D: TRBD2
length: 15
V: TRBV5-1
size: -
J: TRBJ2-2
DNA: TGCGCCAGCAGCTGGGGCCAGGGAGGGGCCGGGGAGCTGTTTTTT
CDR3: CASSWGQGGAGELFF

D: -
length: 16
V: TRBV7-2
size: -
J: TRBJ1-1
DNA: TGTGCCAGCAGCTCGCGTCCGGGAAGAATGAACACTGAAGCTTTCTTT
CDR3: CASSSRPGRMNTEAFF

D: TRBD2
length: 15
V: TRBV7-2
size: -
J: TRBJ2-7
DNA: TGTGCCAGCAGCACATTAGCGGGAGGGTCCTACGAGCAGTACTTC
CDR3: CASSTLAGGSYEQYF

D: TRBD2
length: 15
V: TRBV4-1
size: -
J: TRBJ2-5
DNA: TGCGCCAGCAGCCTTCTAGCGGGAGGAGGAGAGACCCAGTACTTC
CDR3: CASSLLAGGGETQYF

D: TRBD1
length: 13
V: TRBV7-9
size: -
J: TRBJ1-1
DNA: TGTGCCAGCAGCCCGGGACAGAGCACTGAAGCTTTCTTT
CDR3: CASSPGQSTEAFF

D: -
length: 13
V: TRBV7-3
size: -
J: TRBJ2-2
DNA: TGTGCCAGCAGCGCGGGCTACACCGGGGAGCTGTTTTTT
CDR3: CASSAGYTGELFF

D: TRBD1
length: 16
V: TRBV7-3
size: -
J: TRBJ2-1
DNA: TGTGCCAGCAGCCCAACGGGACAGAGAGCTTACAATGAGCAGTTCTTC
CDR3: CASSPTGQRAYNEQFF

D: TRBD2
length: 17
V: TRBV7-2
size: once
J: TRBJ2-3
DNA: TGTGCCAGCAGCTTATCGGGCACTAGCGGGACCACAGATACGCAGTATTTT
CDR3: CASSLSGTSGTTDTQYF

D: TRBD1
length: 15
V: TRBV2
size: -
J: TRBJ1-4
DNA: TGTGCCAGCAATTCCGGGGCAGGGGGCGTTGAAAAACTGTTTTTT
CDR3: CASNSGAGGVEKLFF

D: -
length: 16
V: TRBV7-9
size: -
J: TRBJ2-4
DNA: TGTGCCAGCAGCCCCACTAGTTTTCTAGCCAAAAACAGTCAGTACTTC
CDR3: CASSPTSFLAKNSQYF

D: -
length: 13
V: TRBV14
size: few
J: TRBJ1-1
DNA: TGTGCCAGCAGCCTAACGAGTAACACTGAAGCTTTCTTT
CDR3: CASSLTSNTEAFF

D: TRBD1
length: 13
V: TRBV4-3
size: -
J: TRBJ2-7
DNA: TGCGCCAGCAGCCGGACAGGGGGGGAAGAGCAGTACTTC
CDR3: CASSRTGGEEQYF

D: TRBD2
length: 16
V: TRBV7-9
size: -
J: TRBJ2-3
DNA: TGTGCCAGCAGCCGTACTAGCGGGGCGATCACAGATACGCAGTATTTT
CDR3: CASSRTSGAITDTQYF

D: TRBD1
length: 14
V: TRBV7-2
size: -
J: TRBJ1-5
DNA: TGTGCCAGCAGCCCTCGGACAGGGGATCAGCCCCAGCATTTT
CDR3: CASSPRTGDQPQHF

D: -
length: 13
V: TRBV19
size: once
J: TRBJ2-1
DNA: TGTGCCAGTAGTATTGTTACCTACAATGAGCAGTTCTTC
CDR3: CASSIVTYNEQFF

D: -
length: 15
V: TRBV6-5
size: -
J: TRBJ2-7
DNA: TGTGCCAGCAGTCCGTCCGACAGGAAGATCTACGAGCAGTACTTC
CDR3: CASSPSDRKIYEQYF

D: TRBD1
length: 14
V: TRBV9
size: -
J: TRBJ1-3
DNA: TGTGCCAGCAGCGTTACGACAGGGACAGACACCATATATTTT
CDR3: CASSVTTGTDTIYF

D: -
length: 15
V: TRBV11-2
size: -
J: TRBJ2-2
DNA: TGTGCCAGCAGCTTCGAACGGGGAGGCACCGGGGAGCTGTTTTTT
CDR3: CASSFERGGTGELFF

D: -
length: 12
V: TRBV7-3
size: -
J: TRBJ2-3
DNA: TGTGCCAGCAGCTTCGGAGGAGATACGCAGTATTTT
CDR3: CASSFGGDTQYF

D: -
length: 15
V: TRBV28
size: -
J: TRBJ1-6
DNA: TGTGCCAGCAGTTTAGACACCGCAAACGATTCACCCCTCCACTTT
CDR3: CASSLDTANDSPLHF

D: TRBD2
length: 15
V: TRBV30
size: -
J: TRBJ2-7
DNA: TGTGCCTGGGGGGCTCCGGCGGGGGTCTCCTACGAGCAGTACTTC
CDR3: CAWGAPAGVSYEQYF

D: -
length: 15
V: TRBV7-6
size: -
J: TRBJ1-6
DNA: TGTGCCAGCAGCCAAAATACAGGGAATAATTCACCCCTCCACTTT
CDR3: CASSQNTGNNSPLHF

D: -
length: 11
V: TRBV6-6
size: -
J: TRBJ2-2
DNA: TGTGCCAGCAGCCACGGTGGGGAGCTGTTTTTT
CDR3: CASSHGGELFF

D: -
length: 13
V: TRBV29-1
size: -
J: TRBJ1-3
DNA: TGCAGCGTTGATGAAGGGGGTGGAAACACCATATATTTT
CDR3: CSVDEGGGNTIYF

D: TRBD2
length: 21
V: TRBV18
size: once
J: TRBJ2-2
DNA: TGTGCCAGCTCACCACCGGGAAGACTAGCGGGGGGGTTCTTAGCGAACGGGGAGCTGTTTTTT
CDR3: CASSPPGRLAGGFLANGELFF

D: TRBD2
length: 17
V: TRBV7-3
size: -
J: TRBJ2-1
DNA: TGTGCCAGCAGTCACCTGCCGGGGCTAGCGGTCTACAATGAGCAGTTCTTC
CDR3: CASSHLPGLAVYNEQFF

D: TRBD1
length: 15
V: TRBV7-3
size: -
J: TRBJ1-1
DNA: TGTGCCAGCAGCTTAATCGGCAGGGGGCACACTGAAGCTTTCTTT
CDR3: CASSLIGRGHTEAFF

D: TRBD1
length: 15
V: TRBV19
size: few
J: TRBJ2-4
DNA: TGTGCCAGTAGTATCCCGGGACAGGGGTTGGACAGTCAGTACTTC
CDR3: CASSIPGQGLDSQYF

D: -
length: 16
V: TRBV7-2
size: -
J: TRBJ2-2
DNA: TGTGCCAGCAGCTCCATCGGGGTGGCGAACACCGGGGAGCTGTTTTTT
CDR3: CASSSIGVANTGELFF

D: -
length: 13
V: TRBV5-3
size: -
J: TRBJ1-2
DNA: TGTGCCAGAAGCTTGGTTCAGGGCTATGGCTACACCTTC
CDR3: CARSLVQGYGYTF

D: -
length: 19
V: TRBV23-1
size: -
J: TRBJ2-1
DNA: TGCGCCAGCAGTCAATCGTTTGGGAAGGGAGAGGTGCCAACAGATGAGCAGTTCTTC
CDR3: CASSQSFGKGEVPTDEQFF

D: TRBD1
length: 15
V: TRBV7-3
size: -
J: TRBJ2-1
DNA: TGTGCCAGCAGCTCGGGACAGGGGGCGTGGAATGAGCAGTTCTTC
CDR3: CASSSGQGAWNEQFF

D: -
length: 14
V: TRBV2
size: -
J: TRBJ1-1
DNA: TGTGCCAGCGGACTCATGTCCGGGAGCACTGAAGCTTTCTTT
CDR3: CASGLMSGSTEAFF

D: -
length: 12
V: TRBV25-1
size: -
J: TRBJ1-1
DNA: TGTGCCAGCAGTGGGGGGGGCACTGAAGCTTTCTTT
CDR3: CASSGGGTEAFF

D: TRBD1
length: 13
V: TRBV5-6
size: -
J: TRBJ1-2
DNA: TGTGCCAGCGTCAAACAGGGGGCGCGTGGCTACACCTTC
CDR3: CASVKQGARGYTF

D: -
length: 15
V: TRBV6-5
size: -
J: TRBJ2-7
DNA: TGTGCCAGCAGTTACTCCCTCGACAGCGCCTACGAGCAGTACTTC
CDR3: CASSYSLDSAYEQYF

D: TRBD1
length: 19
V: TRBV11-3
size: -
J: TRBJ2-6
DNA: TGTGCCAGCAGTCGCGCGGGGACAGGGGGATTCTCTGGGGCCAACGTCCTGACTTTC
CDR3: CASSRAGTGGFSGANVLTF

D: -
length: 14
V: TRBV5-1
size: -
J: TRBJ1-1
DNA: TGCGCCAGCAGCGAGGGACTGGGGAACACTGAAGCTTTCTTT
CDR3: CASSEGLGNTEAFF

D: -
length: 12
V: TRBV5-4
size: once
J: TRBJ2-6
DNA: TGTGCCTGGGACAACGGGGCCAACGTCCTGACTTTC
CDR3: CAWDNGANVLTF

D: -
length: 14
V: TRBV4-1
size: -
J: TRBJ2-5
DNA: TGCGCCAGCAGCCCCGACGGCGGAAAAGGGACCCAGTACTTC
CDR3: CASSPDGGKGTQYF